This entry concerns a single T cell receptor (beta chain). This CDR3 is 16 amino acids long. The V gene end was trimmed by 5 bases and the J gene end by 6 bases; junction bases not matched to a gene: 13. Germline loops: CDR1 MDHEN, CDR2 SYDVKM. Naive CD8 cells were CD45RO-negative, positively selected for CCR7, excluding terminally differentiated effector memory CD45RA+ cells. An approximately 210 ng quantity of DNA, 30,000 to 35,000 T cell genomes, went into the sorted-subset replicate PCRs. Method: immunoSEQ multiplex PCR; TCRdb's copy keeps in-frame clones and lacks some. The sample includes some 600,000 clones, roughly 96% seen only once; the top ten take around 0.1%. The data were obtained in a study of shared clonotypes between healthy human individuals.

This receptor was identified in a woman in her thirties in good health. Sequenced: naive CD8+ T cells sorted from blood. This sequence joins TRBV28 and TRBJ2-3, with 8 bases matching TRBD1. The DNA for the CDR3 is TGTGCCAGCAGTCAGCCCAGGGGGCGGTTTGGCGATACGCAGTATTTT. Its protein is CASSQPRGRFGDTQYF.